The 23 T cell receptor beta chains given below trace back to one sample, sequenced in a study of metastatic and nonmetastatic thyroid tumors. TCRdb re-clonotyped the PCR reads via MiXCR. The sample has roughly 20,000 clones, about 20% seen once. Each patient went into thyroid surgery without having received any treatment. The sequencing input was adjacent normal tissue. The receptor set was obtained from a female donor with papillary thyroid cancer or a benign thyroid nodule (not recorded which). Some clones in this sample may be carry-over from other donors' samples.

On this clone: A much larger clone is a single base away; this may be a read error. Other DNA sequences from this sample encode an identical CDR3 as well. This chain uses TRBV11-1 with TRBJ2-7, with TRBD1 matching 9 bases. In germline, CDR1 is SGHAT, CDR2 FQDESV (reference sequence). V lost 3 bases, J lost 7 bases, and 7 bases stayed unmatched. This CDR3 contains 14 residues. DNA of the CDR3: TGTGCCAGCAGCTTCGGGACAGGGCTACAAGAGCAGTACTTC. This translates into CASSFGTGLQEQYF.

This clone occurred a few times. This may arise from a read error, as a much more abundant clone is one base away. The chain links TRBV4-1 to TRBJ1-1, with D possibly TRBD1 on 5 matching bases. CDR1 MGHRA and CDR2 YSYEKL come from the germline V gene. Trimming left V 5 bases short and J 4 bases short, with 26 bases between. CDR3 length: 18 amino acids. CDR3 region: CASSKLISVGRLSTEAFF. CDR3 DNA sequence: TGCGCCAGCAGCAAACTTATCAGTGTGGGGCGGCTGAGCACTGAAGCTTTCTTT.

In its sample, this clone was seen a few times. This rearrangement joins TRBV28 to TRBJ2-1, with D hard to call. The CDR3 is 12 amino acids. CDR1 MDHEN and CDR2 SYDVKM come from the germline V gene. V lost 6 bases to trimming and J lost 6 bases, with 9 bases between them. CDR3 protein: CASSLASNEQFF. In DNA, the CDR3 is TGTGCCAGCAGCCTTGCCAGCAATGAGCAGTTCTTC.

The genes are TRBV6-6 and TRBJ2-1; D is perhaps TRBD2 (6 bases). Germline CDR1 and CDR2: MNHNY and SVGAGI (reference sequence). The CDR3 contains 16 residues. Trimming took 0 bases from V and 3 from J, leaving 12 bases between them. This chain's CDR3 is CASSYSLSGIYNEQFF. Here the CDR3 DNA reads TGTGCCAGCAGTTACTCTCTTAGCGGAATCTACAATGAGCAGTTCTTC.

A few counts support this clone. A read error may explain this, as a much larger clone is one base away. The V gene is TRBV5-4, the J gene TRBJ2-7, with 7 bases matching TRBD1. The length of the CDR3 is 14 residues. Germline V lookup: CDR1 SGHNT, CDR2 YYREEE (reference sequence). With V trimmed by 2 bases and J by 2 bases, 4 bases remained unmatched. The CDR3 region is CASSFRGLTYEQYF. The CDR3 nucleotides are TGTGCCAGCAGCTTTAGGGGGCTTACCTACGAGCAGTACTTC. The full variable domain, in which reference TRBV5-4 and TRBJ2-7 provide the parts outside the CDR3, is ETGVTQSPTHLIKTRGQQVTLRCSSQSGHNTVSWYQQALGQGPQFIFQYYREEENGRGNFPPRFSGLQFPNYSSELNVNALELDDSALYLCASSFRGLTYEQYFGPGTRLTVT.

The chain is built from TRBV30 and TRBJ1-1; D not resolved. CDR1 is GTSNPN and CDR2 is SVGIG in the germline V gene (reference sequence). V was pared by 2 bases and J by 2 bases, with 15 bases between. The CDR3 has 15 residues. In DNA, the CDR3 is TGTGCCTGGAGTTGGGAATTGGGTACAAACACTGAAGCTTTCTTT. Protein: CAWSWELGTNTEAFF.

This clone was counted a few times. The junction departs from germline at one end; a sequencing error may be responsible. J is TRBJ2-7 and V is TRBV25-1, with 8 bases lining up with TRBD2. CDR1 MGHDK and CDR2 SYGVNS come from the germline V gene. The CDR3 runs to 17 residues. CDR3 amino acids: CASSDNPGAGDTYEQYF. CDR3 coding DNA: TGTGCCAGCAGTGATAACCCGGGAGCGGGAGATACCTACGAGCAGTACTTT.

This clone was counted many times. The rearrangement links TRBV14 to TRBJ2-7; D remains unclear. CDR1 SGHDN and CDR2 FVKESK come from the germline V gene. Trimming left V 4 bases short and J 0 bases short, with 7 bases between. This CDR3 spans 13 amino acids. The CDR3 bases are TGTGCCAGCAGCCCCTTTATCTCCTACGAGCAGTACTTC. Translation gives CASSPFISYEQYF.

By sample share, this clone is medium-sized. The rearrangement joins TRBV27 to TRBJ2-7; possible D gene TRBD2, 5 bases. Germline lookup yields CDR1 MNHEY and CDR2 SMNVEV (reference sequence). Trimming cost V 3 bases and J 4 bases, with 16 bases left between them. The CDR3 has 15 amino acids. In DNA, the CDR3 is TGTGCCAGCAGTTTTTCAACGGCGCGGGCGTACGAGCAGTACTTC. Its protein is CASSFSTARAYEQYF.

This clone is medium-sized in the sample. The chain combines TRBV7-2 with TRBJ1-2; D remains unclear. The CDR3 extends over 13 amino acids. Per germline, CDR1 SGHTA and CDR2 FQGNSA. V was clipped by 10 bases and J by 4 bases, with 16 bases between them. The CDR3 coding sequence is TGTGCCACCGCCCCTACATATATCTATGGCTACACCTTC. Amino acids: CATAPTYIYGYTF.

The V gene is TRBV2, the J gene TRBJ2-7; D is unresolved. The V gene lost 6 bases and the J gene lost 0 bases, with 6 bases spanning the gap. CDR1 and CDR2 (germline): SNHLY, FYNNEI. The CDR3 has 12 residues. CDR3 DNA: TGTGCCAGCAGGGACGGCTCCTACGAGCAGTACTTC. It yields the protein CASRDGSYEQYF.

This clone is categorized as medium-sized. The CDR3 coding sequence is TGCGCCAGCAGCCCGGGACAGGGAGGGAACGGGGAGCTGTTTTTT. Translated: CASSPGQGGNGELFF. This rearrangement joins TRBV5-1 to TRBJ2-2; 9 bases match TRBD1. V lost 4 bases to trimming and J lost 7 bases; unmatched junction nucleotides: 8. The CDR3 is 15 residues long. The germline gives CDR1 SGHRS, CDR2 YFSETQ.

At least ten counts were recorded for this clone. For the CDR3, the DNA is TGTGCCAGCAGCTCAAGAGGACCTAAAGAGGGGGCTTACTATGGCTACACCTTC. The encoded protein is CASSSRGPKEGAYYGYTF. This chain uses TRBV13 with TRBJ1-2, with TRBD1 identical over 7 bases. CDR3 length: 18 amino acids. Germline loops: CDR1 PRHDT, CDR2 FYEKMQ (reference sequence). J gave up 3 bases and V 4 bases, and 17 bases lay outside the gene matches.

This sequence joins TRBV20-1 and TRBJ2-7; 11 bases agree with TRBD1. The CDR3 extends over 14 amino acids. Trimming cost V 6 bases and J 5 bases; bases outside gene matches: 9. In germline, CDR1 is DFQATT, CDR2 SNEGSKA (reference sequence). CDR3 in amino acids: CSAPGQGATHEQYF. CDR3 nucleotides: TGCAGTGCCCCTGGACAGGGGGCGACACACGAGCAGTACTTC.

The chain has TRBV6-4 and TRBJ2-7; TRBD1 matches 7 bases. Trimming removed 5 bases from V and 4 bases from J; junction bases left unmatched: 8. The CDR3 consists of 14 residues. Per the germline V gene, CDR1 is MRHNA and CDR2 is SNTAGT. The CDR3 DNA reads TGTGCCAGCAGTAGTAGACAGGGTATATACGAGCAGTACGTC. This sequence encodes CASSSRQGIYEQYV.

This clone was picked up one time. The chain carries TRBV28 and TRBJ1-1, with D possibly matching TRBD1 (6 bases). V was shortened by 10 bases and J by 11 bases, with 17 bases between the two germline ends. CDR1 and CDR2 (germline): MDHEN, SYDVKM. The CDR3 is 11 residues long. This CDR3 reads CATTLRGRAFF. The CDR3 DNA follows: TGTGCCACCACACTCAGGGGTCGGGCTTTCTTT.

Of note for this clone: The junction does not match germline at one end; this may be a read error. This chain joins TRBV28 and TRBJ2-1, with 9 bases that match TRBD2. The CDR3 is 14 residues long. Germline CDR1 is MDHEN and CDR2 is SYDVKM. This chain's CDR3 is CASSRPTSGGPEPF. The CDR3 bases are TGTGCCAGCAGTCGCCCGACTAGCGGAGGACCTGAACCCTTC.

This clone is medium-sized within its sample. The chain employs TRBV28 and TRBJ1-2, with D maybe TRBD1 (5 bases). This CDR3 contains 13 residues. V was cut by 5 bases and J by 7 bases, with 14 bases left in between. Germline V gene lookup returns CDR1 MDHEN and CDR2 SYDVKM. CDR3 in DNA: TGTGCCAGCAGTAGAGGCATCCAGGGTGGCTACACCTTC. Translating it yields CASSRGIQGGYTF.

This clone is labeled as medium-sized. The chain carries TRBV12-3 or TRBV12-4 and TRBJ1-1; 8 bases align to TRBD1. CDR3 length equals 15 residues. V lost 5 bases to trimming and J lost 0 bases; unmatched junction nucleotides: 5. The CDR3 region is CASSTRQGMNTEAFF. The CDR3 nucleotides are TGTGCCAGCAGTACCCGACAGGGGATGAACACTGAAGCTTTCTTT.

This clone was seen a single time. The chain recombines TRBV7-9 with TRBJ1-1, with D uncertain. CDR1 is SEHNR, CDR2 FQNEAQ, per germline (reference sequence). The CDR3 spans 14 residues. The V gene lost 6 bases and the J gene lost 3 bases, with 14 bases spanning the gap. The CDR3 nucleotides read TGTGCCAGCAGTACTATGGGATTGTACACTGAAGCTTTCTTT. As protein: CASSTMGLYTEAFF.

This clone was observed a few times. The CDR3 region has the DNA TGTGCCAGTACCGGGACTAGCGGGAGGAAGTTCTTC. This sequence encodes CASTGTSGRKFF. The V gene is TRBV19, the J gene TRBJ2-1; the match to TRBD2 covers 15 bases. This CDR3 contains 12 residues. Germline assignment: CDR1 LNHDA and CDR2 SQIVND (reference sequence). V trimming: 7 bases; J trimming: 14 bases; junction bases outside the gene matches: 3. Using reference TRBV19 and TRBJ2-1 for the parts outside the CDR3, the full variable domain is DGGITQSPKYLFRKEGQNVTLSCEQNLNHDAMYWYRQDPGQGLRLIYYSQIVNDFQKGDIAEGYSVSREKKESFPLTVTSAQKNPTAFYLCASTGTSGRKFFGPGTRLTVL.

This chain connects TRBV6-1 to TRBJ2-7; 8 positions match TRBD1. CDR1 is MNHNS and CDR2 is SASEGT in the germline V gene. With 5 bases clipped from V and 4 bases from J, the junction kept 4 bases outside the gene matches. CDR3 length: 13 residues. The chain's CDR3 is CASSQGQVYEQYF. The CDR3 DNA sequence: TGTGCCAGCAGTCAGGGACAGGTGTACGAGCAGTACTTC.

This chain uses TRBV4-3 with TRBJ2-3, with D hard to call. Trimming shortened V by 1 base and J by 1 base, and 9 bases separated the two germline ends. Germline V gene lookup returns CDR1 LGHNA and CDR2 YSLEER. CDR3 length: 15 amino acids. This CDR3 is CASSQADGRTDTQYF. CDR3 DNA: TGCGCCAGCAGCCAAGCGGACGGTCGCACAGATACGCAGTATTTT.